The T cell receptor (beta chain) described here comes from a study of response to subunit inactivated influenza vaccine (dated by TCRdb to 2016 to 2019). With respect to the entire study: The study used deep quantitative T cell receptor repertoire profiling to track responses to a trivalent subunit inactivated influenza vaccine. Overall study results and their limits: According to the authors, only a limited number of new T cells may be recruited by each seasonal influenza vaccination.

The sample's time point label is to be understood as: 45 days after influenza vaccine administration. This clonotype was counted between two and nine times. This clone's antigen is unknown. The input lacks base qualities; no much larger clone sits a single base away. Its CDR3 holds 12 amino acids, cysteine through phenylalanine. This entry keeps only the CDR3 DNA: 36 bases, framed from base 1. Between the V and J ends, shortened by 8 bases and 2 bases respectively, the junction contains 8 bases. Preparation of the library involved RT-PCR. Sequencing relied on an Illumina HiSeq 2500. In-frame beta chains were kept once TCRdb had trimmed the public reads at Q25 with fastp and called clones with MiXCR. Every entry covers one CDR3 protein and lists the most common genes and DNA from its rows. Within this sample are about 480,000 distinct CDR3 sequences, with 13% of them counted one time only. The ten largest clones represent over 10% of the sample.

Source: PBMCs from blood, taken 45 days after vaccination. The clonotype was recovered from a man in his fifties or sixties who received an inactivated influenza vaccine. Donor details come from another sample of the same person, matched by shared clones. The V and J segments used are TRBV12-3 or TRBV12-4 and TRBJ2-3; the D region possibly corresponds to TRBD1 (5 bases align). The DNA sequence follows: TGTGCCAGCCGTGGGGCCACAGATACGCAGTATTTT. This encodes CASRGATDTQYF.